This TCR beta chain was documented in a study of blood T cell repertoires in COVID-19 (dated by TCRdb to about 2020). In the study overall: The collaborator samples originated in the United States, Italy and Spain and spanned the acute and convalescent phases of COVID-19. The prospective study material was composed of cDNA or gDNA derived from T cells, B-cell-depleted T cells, or PBMCs. The dataset comprised deeply sampled blood TCRbeta repertoires from subjects exposed to, actively infected with, or recovered from COVID-19. The repertoires were made available in a free public database intended to serve as a resource for research on the immune response to SARS-CoV-2. Samples were obtained from the ongoing ImmuneRACE study (first 160 participants) and from approximately 1,200 subjects provided by 6 global collaborators. Sample metadata almost always included a de-identified subject ID, COVID-19 status, age in years and sex. Where available, HLA class I and class II types were taken from metadata supplied by the sample provider and were not determined by assay-based typing. What the research found in general, with its limitations: The quantity of clinical and demographic metadata differed by source and by participant and was supplied without curation.

Unmatched junction bases come to 7, with V trimmed by 4 bases and J by 6 bases. The CDR3, cysteine through phenylalanine, is 14 amino acids long. Only the CDR3 DNA is retained, 42 bases long and in frame from the first base. As encoded in the germline V gene, CDR1 is LGHNA while CDR2 is YNFKEQ. At one collaborating source in Seattle, patients were enrolled during active infection and were followed longitudinally through the course of disease. Each collaborating institution followed its own protocols to collect whole blood in K2EDTA tubes. Collaborator samples were shipped for TCRbeta analysis as frozen whole blood, isolated PBMCs, or DNA extracted from either sample type. Turning to this clone: Its antigen remains undetermined. Base qualities are missing; no much larger clone stands one base away.

TCRbeta CDR3 regions were amplified from genomic DNA using the immunoSEQ Assay, a bias-controlled multiplex PCR. Per the authors' processing: Within the assay, amplification of reference gene primers was used to estimate how many nucleated cells each sample contained. Sequence reads were collapsed and filtered to measure the absolute abundance of every unique TCRbeta CDR3 rearrangement. For each sample, productive Simpson clonality was calculated as the square root of Simpson's diversity index over productive rearrangements. Imported from immuneACCESS, the table was reduced by TCRdb to in-frame sequences with V and J called. These copies leave out some clones; in studies compared against another copy, an unresolved V gene accounts for under half, and the cause of the remainder is not known. From that table come the V and J calls and clone size; the DNA was used to work out D and trimming. The sample yields hundreds of thousands of clones; 86% were counted once. The top ten clones comprise about an eighth of the sample.

Sequencing was performed on peripheral blood. This TCR was recovered from a woman aged 70 to 79 with COVID-19, enrolled during active disease. The chain uses TRBV4-2 and TRBJ2-7; the central 9 bases match TRBD1. DNA sequence: TGTGCCAGCAGCCTCCCGGGACAGGGTGGCGAGCAGTACTTC. Translated, this is CASSLPGQGGEQYF.